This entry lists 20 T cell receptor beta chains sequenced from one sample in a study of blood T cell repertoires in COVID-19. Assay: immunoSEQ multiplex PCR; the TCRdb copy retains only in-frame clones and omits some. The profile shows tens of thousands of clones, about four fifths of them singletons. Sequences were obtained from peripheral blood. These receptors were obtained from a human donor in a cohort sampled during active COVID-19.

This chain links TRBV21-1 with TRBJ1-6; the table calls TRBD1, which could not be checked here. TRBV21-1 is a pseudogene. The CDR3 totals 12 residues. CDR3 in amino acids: CASSNWTAQGAF. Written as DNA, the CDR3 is TGTGCCAGCAGCAACTGGACAGCTCAAGGCGCCTTT.

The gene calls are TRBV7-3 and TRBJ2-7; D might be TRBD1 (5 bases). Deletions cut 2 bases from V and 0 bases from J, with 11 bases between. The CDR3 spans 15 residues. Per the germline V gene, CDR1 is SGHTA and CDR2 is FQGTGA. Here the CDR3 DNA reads TGTGCCAGCAGCTTAGGGGCGGAGAGCTCCTACGAGCAGTACTTC. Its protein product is CASSLGAESSYEQYF.

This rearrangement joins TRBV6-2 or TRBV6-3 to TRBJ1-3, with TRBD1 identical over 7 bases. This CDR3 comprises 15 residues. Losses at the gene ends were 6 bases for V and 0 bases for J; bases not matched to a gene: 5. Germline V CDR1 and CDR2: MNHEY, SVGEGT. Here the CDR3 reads CASSRTGSSGNTIYF. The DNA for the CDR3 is TGTGCCAGCAGCAGGACAGGTAGCTCTGGAAACACCATATATTTT.

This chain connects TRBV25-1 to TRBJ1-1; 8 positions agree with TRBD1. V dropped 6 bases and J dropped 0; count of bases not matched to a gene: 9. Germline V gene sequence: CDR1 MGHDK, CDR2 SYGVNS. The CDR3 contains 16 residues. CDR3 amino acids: CASSRTGTIMNTEAFF. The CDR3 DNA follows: TGTGCCAGCAGCCGGACAGGGACAATCATGAACACTGAAGCTTTCTTT.

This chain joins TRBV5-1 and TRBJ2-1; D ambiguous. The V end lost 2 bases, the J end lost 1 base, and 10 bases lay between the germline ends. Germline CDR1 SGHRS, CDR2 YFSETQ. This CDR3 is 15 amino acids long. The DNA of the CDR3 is TGCGCCAGCAGCTTCGGAGACTTGTCCTACAATGAGCAGTTCTTC. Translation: CASSFGDLSYNEQFF.

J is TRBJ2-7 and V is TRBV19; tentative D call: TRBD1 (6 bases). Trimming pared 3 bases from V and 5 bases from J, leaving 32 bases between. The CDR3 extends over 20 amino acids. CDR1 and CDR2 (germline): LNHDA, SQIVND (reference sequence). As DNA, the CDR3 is TGTGCCAGTAGTATTCGTCCGAGTGGTTCAACAGGGCGCTCGCGCGACGAGCAGTACTTC. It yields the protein CASSIRPSGSTGRSRDEQYF.

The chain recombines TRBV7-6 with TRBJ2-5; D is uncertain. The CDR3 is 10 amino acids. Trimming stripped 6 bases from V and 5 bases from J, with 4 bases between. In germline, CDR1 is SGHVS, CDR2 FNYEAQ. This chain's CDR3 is CASRRETQYF. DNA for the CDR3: TGTGCCAGCAGGAGGGAGACCCAGTACTTC.

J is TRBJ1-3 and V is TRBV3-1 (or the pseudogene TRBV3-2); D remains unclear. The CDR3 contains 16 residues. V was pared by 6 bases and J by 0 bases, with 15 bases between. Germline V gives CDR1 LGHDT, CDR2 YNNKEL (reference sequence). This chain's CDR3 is CASRPAGLNSGNTIYF. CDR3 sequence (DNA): TGTGCCAGCAGGCCCGCCGGACTGAACTCTGGAAACACCATATATTTT.

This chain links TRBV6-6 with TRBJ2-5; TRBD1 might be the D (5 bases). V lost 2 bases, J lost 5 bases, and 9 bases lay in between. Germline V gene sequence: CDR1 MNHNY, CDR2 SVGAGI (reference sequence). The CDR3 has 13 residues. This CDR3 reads CASSYRGWETQYF. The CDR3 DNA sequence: TGTGCCAGCAGTTACAGGGGTTGGGAGACCCAGTACTTC.

CDR3 coding DNA: TGTGCCAGCAGCTTGGCTCTATGGAACACCGGGGAGCTGTTTTTT. As protein: CASSLALWNTGELFF. The rearrangement links TRBV5-5 to TRBJ2-2; no reliable D call. Germline V gives CDR1 SGHKS, CDR2 YYEKEE (reference sequence). CDR3 length: 15 residues. Trimming stripped 0 bases from V and 1 base from J, with 7 bases between.

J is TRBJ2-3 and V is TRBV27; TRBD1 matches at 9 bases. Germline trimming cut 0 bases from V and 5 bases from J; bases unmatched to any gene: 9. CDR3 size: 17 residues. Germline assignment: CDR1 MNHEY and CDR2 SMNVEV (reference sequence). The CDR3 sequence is CASSLSFGQGRLDTQYF. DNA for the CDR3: TGTGCCAGCAGTTTATCTTTTGGACAGGGGAGATTAGATACGCAGTATTTT.

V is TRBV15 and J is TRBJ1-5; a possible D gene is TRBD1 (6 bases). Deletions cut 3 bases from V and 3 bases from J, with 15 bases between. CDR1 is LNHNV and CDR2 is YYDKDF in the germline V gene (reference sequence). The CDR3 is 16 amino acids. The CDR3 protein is CATSRVYRAFNQPQHF. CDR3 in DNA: TGTGCCACCAGCAGGGTCTACAGGGCCTTCAATCAGCCCCAGCATTTT.

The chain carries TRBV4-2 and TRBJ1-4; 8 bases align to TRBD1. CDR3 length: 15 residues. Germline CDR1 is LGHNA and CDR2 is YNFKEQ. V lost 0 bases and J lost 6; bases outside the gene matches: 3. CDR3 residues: CASSQETGEDEKLFF. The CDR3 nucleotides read TGTGCCAGCAGCCAAGAGACAGGGGAAGATGAAAAACTGTTTTTT.

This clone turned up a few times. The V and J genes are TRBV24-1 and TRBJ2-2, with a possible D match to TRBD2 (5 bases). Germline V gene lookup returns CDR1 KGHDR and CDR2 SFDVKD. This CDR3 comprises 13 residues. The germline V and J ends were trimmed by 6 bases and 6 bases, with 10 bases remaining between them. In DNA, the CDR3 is TGTGCCACCAGTTTCGGGGTCTCCGGGGAGCTGTTTTTT. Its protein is CATSFGVSGELFF.

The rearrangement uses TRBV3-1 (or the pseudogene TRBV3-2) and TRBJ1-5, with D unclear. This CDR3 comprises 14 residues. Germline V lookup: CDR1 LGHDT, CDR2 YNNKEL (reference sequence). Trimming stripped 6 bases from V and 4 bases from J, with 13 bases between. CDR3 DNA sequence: TGTGCCAGCAGTGGTACCGGAGGAAATCAGCCCCAGCATTTT. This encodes CASSGTGGNQPQHF.

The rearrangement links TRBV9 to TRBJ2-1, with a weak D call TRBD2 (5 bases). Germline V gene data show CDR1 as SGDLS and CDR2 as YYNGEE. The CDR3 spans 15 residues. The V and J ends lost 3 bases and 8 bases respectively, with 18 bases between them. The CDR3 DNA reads TGTGCCAGCAGCGCGGGATCCCAGTTTGCCCATGAGCAGTTCTTC. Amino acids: CASSAGSQFAHEQFF.

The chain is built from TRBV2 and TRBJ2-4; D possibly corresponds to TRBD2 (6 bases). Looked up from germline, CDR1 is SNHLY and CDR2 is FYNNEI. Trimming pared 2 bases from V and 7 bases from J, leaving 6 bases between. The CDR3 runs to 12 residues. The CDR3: CASSESGNIQYF. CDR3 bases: TGTGCCAGCAGTGAAAGCGGGAACATTCAGTACTTC.

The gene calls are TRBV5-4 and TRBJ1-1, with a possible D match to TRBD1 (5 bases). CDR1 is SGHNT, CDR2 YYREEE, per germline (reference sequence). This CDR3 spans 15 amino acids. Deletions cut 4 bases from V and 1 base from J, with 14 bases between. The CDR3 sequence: CASSPGGTENTEAFF. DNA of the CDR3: TGTGCCAGCAGCCCCGGCGGGACGGAGAACACTGAAGCTTTCTTT.

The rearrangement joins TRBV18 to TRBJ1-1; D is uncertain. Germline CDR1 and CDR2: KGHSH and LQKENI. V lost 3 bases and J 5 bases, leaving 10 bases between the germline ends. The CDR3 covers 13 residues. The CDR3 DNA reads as TGTGCCAGCTCACCCCCCGGGAGGACTGAAGCTTTCTTT. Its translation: CASSPPGRTEAFF.

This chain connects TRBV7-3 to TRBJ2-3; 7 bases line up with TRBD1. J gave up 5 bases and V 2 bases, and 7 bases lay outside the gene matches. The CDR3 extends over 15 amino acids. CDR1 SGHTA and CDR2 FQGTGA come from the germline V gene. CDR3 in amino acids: CASSLSTGAIDTQYF. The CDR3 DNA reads TGTGCCAGCAGCTTATCAACAGGGGCCATAGATACGCAGTATTTT.